These T cell receptor beta chains were read from a single sample in a study of vaccination effects on CD4 cells after COVID-19. Repertoires were generated with immunoSEQ multiplex PCR, while TCRdb's copy carries only in-frame clones and drops some. The table has roughly 76,000 clones, roughly 80% seen once. No cognate antigen is known for these TCRs. The specimen comprised CD4+ T cells from PBMCs cultured with HCoV-229E spike peptides, sampled before COVID-19 vaccination. The receptors originated from a human donor who received a COVID-19 vaccine. Both conserved end residues are part of each CDR3. A D gene is named only where the DNA matches it firmly. Only some rows state a clone size, as once, few, many or a class for expanded clones.

TRBJ1-5 - TRBV28 - CASSGYSNQPQHF TGTGCCAGCAGTGGATATAGCAATCAGCCCCAGCATTTT
TRBJ1-3 - TRBV11-3 - CASSLYGVRGGGSGNTIYF TGTGCCAGCAGCTTATATGGGGTTCGAGGGGGGGGCTCTGGAAACACCATATATTTT
TRBJ2-3 TRBD1 TRBV6-5 - CASSRPGQPQDTQYF TGTGCCAGCAGTCGCCCGGGACAGCCACAGGATACGCAGTATTTT
TRBJ1-2 - TRBV29-1 few CSVEDGGVGSYTF TGCAGCGTTGAAGATGGGGGGGTTGGGAGCTACACCTTC
TRBJ1-3 - TRBV2 - CASSAGNTIYF TGTGCCAGCAGTGCGGGAAACACCATATATTTT
TRBJ2-1 TRBD1 TRBV5-1 - CASSLARTGGNEQFF TGCGCCAGCAGCTTAGCCCGGACAGGGGGCAATGAGCAGTTCTTC
TRBJ1-2 - TRBV5-1 - CASSLTGEYGYTF TGCGCCAGCAGCTTAACAGGTGAATATGGCTACACCTTC
TRBJ1-2 - TRBV18 - CASSSDAYGYTF TGTGCCAGCTCATCGGACGCATATGGCTACACCTTC
TRBJ1-1 - TRBV3-1/TRBV3-2 few CASSPVLTVNTEAFF TGTGCCAGCAGCCCCGTTCTGACGGTGAACACTGAAGCTTTCTTT
TRBJ2-3 - TRBV5-1 - CASSLGVADTQYF TGCGCCAGCAGCTTGGGGGTGGCGGATACGCAGTATTTT
TRBJ2-3 - TRBV3-1/TRBV3-2 - CASSPSLGGATDTQYF TGTGCCAGCAGCCCATCATTGGGGGGAGCCACAGATACGCAGTATTTT
TRBJ1-3 - TRBV19 - CASSPGGLRSGNTIYF TGTGCCAGTAGCCCGGGAGGACTGCGCTCTGGAAACACCATATATTTT
TRBJ1-4 - TRBV18 once CASSQKRQATNEKLFF TGTGCCAGCTCCCAAAAACGGCAGGCGACTAATGAAAAACTGTTTTTT
TRBJ1-1 TRBD1 TRBV19 - CASKQGAMNTEAFF TGTGCCAGTAAACAGGGGGCCATGAACACTGAAGCTTTCTTT
TRBJ2-5 - TRBV25-1 - CASSVAAGTQYF TGTGCCAGCAGTGTGGCGGCCGGGACCCAGTACTTC
TRBJ2-5 - TRBV30 - CAWSPTGPEETQYF TGTGCCTGGAGTCCGACAGGACCCGAAGAGACCCAGTACTTC
TRBJ1-1 - TRBV14 - CASSQVGFTEAFF TGTGCCAGCAGCCAAGTCGGTTTTACTGAAGCTTTCTTT